The rows below give T cell receptor beta chains drawn from one sample of a study of Tregs in tolerant kidney transplant recipients. Only in-frame clones appear in the TCRdb table, and some are missing; sequencing was by immunoSEQ multiplex PCR. This sample carries some 68,000 clones, over 80% of them seen once, and the ten largest clones take roughly 4%. The sequenced material came from CD4+ T cells from blood. The source is a human donor in good health. CDR3s include the opening cysteine and the closing phenylalanine or tryptophan. D genes are given only for firm matches. Where a row states a size, it is once, few, many or the class of an expanded clone; other rows omit it.

j_gene,abundance,v_gene,d_gene,CDR3aa,CDR3nt
TRBJ1-2,.,TRBV19,.,CASQYGRSNYGYTF,TGTGCCAGTCAATATGGCAGGTCTAACTATGGCTACACCTTC
TRBJ2-7,.,TRBV28,.,CAITGSTYEQYF,TGTGCCATCACCGGGAGCACCTACGAGCAGTACTTC
TRBJ2-2,.,TRBV19,.,CASSIRGTGELFF,TGTGCCAGTAGTATAAGGGGCACCGGGGAGCTGTTTTTT
TRBJ1-1,.,TRBV12-5,.,CASGPLRRGLIRNTEAFF,TGTGCTAGTGGTCCTCTGCGTAGGGGGTTGATACGGAACACTGAAGCTTTCTTT
TRBJ2-3,.,TRBV7-9,.,CASRPRSMGATDTQYF,TGTGCCAGCAGGCCCCGTTCGATGGGGGCCACAGATACGCAGTATTTT
TRBJ2-1,.,TRBV18,TRBD1,CASSPPRQGNYNEQFF,TGTGCCAGCTCACCACCGCGACAGGGCAACTACAATGAGCAGTTCTTC
TRBJ1-1,few,TRBV4-2,TRBD1,CASSQRQGANTEAFF,TGTGCCAGCAGCCAGAGACAGGGAGCGAACACTGAAGCTTTCTTT
TRBJ1-2,.,TRBV6-1,.,CASNIGGGSYGYTF,TGTGCCAGCAACATCGGCGGGGGGAGCTATGGCTACACCTTC
TRBJ2-7,.,TRBV2,TRBD1,CASLRRPGQGFNEQYF,TGTGCCAGCCTTCGCCGGCCGGGACAGGGGTTCAACGAGCAGTACTTC
TRBJ2-3,.,TRBV7-9,.,CASSSGLPTTQYF,TGTGCCAGCAGCTCGGGCCTTCCTACTACGCAGTATTTT
TRBJ1-2,.,TRBV18,TRBD1,CASSHRQGAQGYTF,TGTGCCAGCTCACACCGACAGGGGGCGCAGGGCTACACCTTC
TRBJ2-3,.,TRBV7-2,TRBD2,CASSLGGGPPGTQYF,TGTGCCAGCAGCTTAGGGGGGGGACCGCCCGGGACGCAGTATTTT
TRBJ1-5,once,TRBV30,.,CAWSPQEDQPQHF,TGTGCCTGGAGTCCTCAGGAGGATCAGCCCCAGCATTTT
TRBJ1-1,.,TRBV30,.,CAWIFGVMNTEAFF,TGTGCCTGGATTTTTGGAGTCATGAACACTGAAGCTTTCTTT
TRBJ2-5,.,TRBV4-2,TRBD2,CASSQVPTSGRRGAQYF,TGTGCCAGCAGCCAAGTTCCCACTAGCGGCCGCCGGGGGGCCCAGTACTTC
TRBJ1-2,.,TRBV29-1,TRBD1,CSVEERTGLVFDGYTF,TGCAGCGTTGAAGAAAGGACAGGGCTGGTCTTTGATGGCTACACCTTC
TRBJ2-5,.,TRBV27,.,CASSLRSEGTQYF,TGTGCCAGCAGTTTACGGTCCGAGGGTACCCAGTACTTC
TRBJ1-1,once,TRBV10-1,.,CASSENLPEAFF,TGCGCCAGCAGTGAGAACCTGCCTGAAGCTTTCTTT
TRBJ2-3,.,TRBV18,TRBD2,CASSPVARTSGTDTQYF,TGTGCCAGCTCACCGGTCGCCAGGACTAGCGGGACAGATACGCAGTATTTT
TRBJ1-2,.,TRBV6-5,.,CASSTGYIDTF,TGTGCCAGCAGTACAGGGTACATCGACACCTTC
TRBJ2-7,.,TRBV7-2,.,CASSSGPTTEQYF,TGTGCCAGCAGCTCCGGCCCAACCACCGAGCAGTACTTC
TRBJ1-1,.,TRBV5-6,TRBD1,CASSFAGTGSQAFF,TGTGCCAGCAGTTTTGCCGGGACAGGGAGTCAAGCTTTCTTT
TRBJ2-2,.,TRBV10-2,.,CASSGTTSVGELFF,TGCGCCAGCAGTGGGACGACTAGTGTCGGGGAGCTGTTTTTT
TRBJ2-5,.,TRBV18,.,CASSPLPSQETQYF,TGTGCCAGCTCACCCCTACCCTCCCAAGAGACCCAGTACTTC
TRBJ2-7,.,TRBV14,.,CASSPRGGPYEQYF,TGTGCCAGCAGCCCAAGGGGGGGGCCCTACGAGCAGTACTTC
TRBJ1-1,.,TRBV5-1,.,CASSLQTGLNTEAFF,TGCGCCAGCAGCTTGCAGACAGGATTGAACACTGAAGCTTTCTTT